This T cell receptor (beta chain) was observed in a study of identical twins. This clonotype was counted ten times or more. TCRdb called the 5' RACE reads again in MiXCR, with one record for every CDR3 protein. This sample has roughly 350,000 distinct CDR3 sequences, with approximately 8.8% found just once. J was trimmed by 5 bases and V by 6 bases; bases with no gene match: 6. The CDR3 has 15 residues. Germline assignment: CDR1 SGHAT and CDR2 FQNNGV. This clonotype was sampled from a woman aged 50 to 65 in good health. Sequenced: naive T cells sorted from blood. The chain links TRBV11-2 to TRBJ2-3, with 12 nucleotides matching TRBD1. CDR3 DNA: TGTGCCAGCAGTCGGGGACAGGGGGCGGAAGATACGCAGTATTTT. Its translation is CASSRGQGAEDTQYF.